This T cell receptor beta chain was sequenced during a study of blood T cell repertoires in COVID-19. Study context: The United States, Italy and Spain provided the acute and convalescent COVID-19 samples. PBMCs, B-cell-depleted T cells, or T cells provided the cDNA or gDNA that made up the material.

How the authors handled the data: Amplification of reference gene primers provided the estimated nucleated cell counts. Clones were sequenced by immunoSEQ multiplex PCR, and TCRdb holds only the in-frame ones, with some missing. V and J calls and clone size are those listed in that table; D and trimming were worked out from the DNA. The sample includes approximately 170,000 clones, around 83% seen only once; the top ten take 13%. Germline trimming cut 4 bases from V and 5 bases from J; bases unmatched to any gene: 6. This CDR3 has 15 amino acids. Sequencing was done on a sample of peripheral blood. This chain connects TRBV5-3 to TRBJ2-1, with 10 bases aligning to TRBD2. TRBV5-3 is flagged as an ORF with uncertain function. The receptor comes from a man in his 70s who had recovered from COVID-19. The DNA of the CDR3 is TGTGCCAGAAGCCCGGGACTAGCGATTCACAATGAGCAGTTCTTC. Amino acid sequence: CARSPGLAIHNEQFF.